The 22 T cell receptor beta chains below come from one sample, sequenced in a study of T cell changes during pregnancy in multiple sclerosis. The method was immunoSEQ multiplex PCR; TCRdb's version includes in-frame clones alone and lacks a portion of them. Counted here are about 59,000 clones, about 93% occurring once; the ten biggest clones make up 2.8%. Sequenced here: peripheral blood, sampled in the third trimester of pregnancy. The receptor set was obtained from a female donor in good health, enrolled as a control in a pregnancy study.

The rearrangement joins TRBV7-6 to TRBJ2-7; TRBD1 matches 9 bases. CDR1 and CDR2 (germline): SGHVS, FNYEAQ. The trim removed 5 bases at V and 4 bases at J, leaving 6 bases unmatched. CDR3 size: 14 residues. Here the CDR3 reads CASSPGQGFYEQYF. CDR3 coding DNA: TGTGCCAGCAGCCCGGGACAGGGATTTTACGAGCAGTACTTC.

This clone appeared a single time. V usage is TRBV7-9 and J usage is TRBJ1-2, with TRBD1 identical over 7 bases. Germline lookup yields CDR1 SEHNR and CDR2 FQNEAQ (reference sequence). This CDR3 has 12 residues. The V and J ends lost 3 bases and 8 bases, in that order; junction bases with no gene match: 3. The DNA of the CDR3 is TGTGCCAGCAGCTTTCAGACAGGGGGCTACACCTTC. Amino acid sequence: CASSFQTGGYTF.

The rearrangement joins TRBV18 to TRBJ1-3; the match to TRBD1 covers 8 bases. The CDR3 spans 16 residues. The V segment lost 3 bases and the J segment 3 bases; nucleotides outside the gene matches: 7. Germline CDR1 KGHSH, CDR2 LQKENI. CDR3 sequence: CASSPQGASGGNTIYF. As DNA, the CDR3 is TGTGCCAGCTCACCGCAGGGGGCGTCGGGTGGAAACACCATATATTTT.

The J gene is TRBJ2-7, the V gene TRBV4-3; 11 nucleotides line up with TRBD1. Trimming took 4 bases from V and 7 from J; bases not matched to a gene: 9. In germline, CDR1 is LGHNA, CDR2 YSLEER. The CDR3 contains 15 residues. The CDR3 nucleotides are TGCGCCAGCAGCCCGGGACAGGGGGTGCCAGGGGAGCAGTACTTC. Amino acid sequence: CASSPGQGVPGEQYF.

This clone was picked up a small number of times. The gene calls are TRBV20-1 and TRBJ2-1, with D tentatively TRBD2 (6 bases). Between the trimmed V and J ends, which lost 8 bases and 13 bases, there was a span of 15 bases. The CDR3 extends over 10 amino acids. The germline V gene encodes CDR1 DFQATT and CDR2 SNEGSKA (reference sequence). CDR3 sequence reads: CSTTGTPQFF. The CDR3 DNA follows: TGCAGTACCACCGGGACTCCTCAGTTCTTC.

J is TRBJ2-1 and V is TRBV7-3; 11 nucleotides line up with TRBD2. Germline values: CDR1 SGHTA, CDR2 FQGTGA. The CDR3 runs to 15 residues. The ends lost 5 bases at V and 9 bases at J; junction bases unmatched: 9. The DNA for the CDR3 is TGTGCCAGCAGCCCTCTAGCGGGGGGATATGGTGAGCAGTTCTTC. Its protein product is CASSPLAGGYGEQFF. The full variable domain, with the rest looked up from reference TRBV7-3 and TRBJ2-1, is GAGVSQTPSNKVTEKGKYVELRCDPISGHTALYWYRQSLGQGPEFLIYFQGTGAADDSGLPNDRFFAVRPEGSVSTLKIQRTERGDSAVYLCASSPLAGGYGEQFFGPGTRLTVL.

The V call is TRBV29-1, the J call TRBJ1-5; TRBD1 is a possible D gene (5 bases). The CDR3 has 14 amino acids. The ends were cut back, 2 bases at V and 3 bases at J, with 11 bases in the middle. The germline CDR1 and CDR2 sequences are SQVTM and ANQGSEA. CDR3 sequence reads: CSVELDSDNQPQHF. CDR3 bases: TGCAGCGTTGAACTAGACAGCGACAATCAGCCCCAGCATTTT.

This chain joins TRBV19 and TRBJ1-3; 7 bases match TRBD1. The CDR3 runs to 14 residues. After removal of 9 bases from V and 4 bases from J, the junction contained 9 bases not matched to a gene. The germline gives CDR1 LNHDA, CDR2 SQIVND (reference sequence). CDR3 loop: CASQPTGAGNTIYF. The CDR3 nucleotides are TGTGCCAGCCAGCCCACAGGGGCCGGAAACACCATATATTTT.

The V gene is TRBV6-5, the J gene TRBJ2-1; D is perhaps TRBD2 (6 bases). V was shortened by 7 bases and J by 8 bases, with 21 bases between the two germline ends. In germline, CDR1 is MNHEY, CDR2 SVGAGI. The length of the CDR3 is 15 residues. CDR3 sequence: CASNPTSTLNYEQFF. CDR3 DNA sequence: TGTGCCAGCAACCCTACTAGCACGCTAAATTATGAGCAGTTCTTC.

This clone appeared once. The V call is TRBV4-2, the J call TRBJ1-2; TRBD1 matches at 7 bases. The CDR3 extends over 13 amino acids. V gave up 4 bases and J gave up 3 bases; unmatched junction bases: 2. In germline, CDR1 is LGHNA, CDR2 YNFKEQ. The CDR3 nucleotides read TGTGCCAGCAGCCCCCAGGGGGACTATGGCTACACCTTC. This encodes CASSPQGDYGYTF.

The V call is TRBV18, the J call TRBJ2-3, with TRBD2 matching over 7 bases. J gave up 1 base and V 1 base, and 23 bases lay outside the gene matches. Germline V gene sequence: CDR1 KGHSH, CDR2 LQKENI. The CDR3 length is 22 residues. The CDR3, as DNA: TGTGCCAGCTCACCACGATTACTACCCTCGGGAGGCCCGCTTGCCCGCACAGATACGCAGTATTTT. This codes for CASSPRLLPSGGPLARTDTQYF.

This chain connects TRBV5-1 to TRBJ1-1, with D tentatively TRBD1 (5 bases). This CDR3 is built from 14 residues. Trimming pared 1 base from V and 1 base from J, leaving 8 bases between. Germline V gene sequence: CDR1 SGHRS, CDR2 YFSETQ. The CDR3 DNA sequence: TGCGCCAGCAGCTTGATAGGGGAGAACACTGAAGCTTTCTTT. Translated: CASSLIGENTEAFF.

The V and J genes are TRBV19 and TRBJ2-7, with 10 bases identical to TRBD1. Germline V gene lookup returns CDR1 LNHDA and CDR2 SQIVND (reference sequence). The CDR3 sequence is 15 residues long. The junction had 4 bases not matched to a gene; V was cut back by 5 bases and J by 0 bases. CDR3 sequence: CASSYGTGVSYEQYF. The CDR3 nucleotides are TGTGCCAGTAGTTACGGGACAGGGGTCTCCTACGAGCAGTACTTC.

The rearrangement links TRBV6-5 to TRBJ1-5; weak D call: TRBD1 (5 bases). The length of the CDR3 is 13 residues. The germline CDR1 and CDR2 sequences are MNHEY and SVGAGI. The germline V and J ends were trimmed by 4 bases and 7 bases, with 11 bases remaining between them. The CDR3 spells CASSSQVNQPQHF. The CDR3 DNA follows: TGTGCCAGCAGTTCACAGGTTAACCAGCCCCAGCATTTT.

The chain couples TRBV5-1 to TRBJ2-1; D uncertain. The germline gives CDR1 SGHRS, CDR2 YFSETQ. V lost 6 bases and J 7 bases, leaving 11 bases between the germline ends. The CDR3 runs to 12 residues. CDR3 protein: CASTPSENEQFF. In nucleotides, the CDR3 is TGCGCCAGCACCCCTTCCGAGAATGAGCAGTTCTTC.

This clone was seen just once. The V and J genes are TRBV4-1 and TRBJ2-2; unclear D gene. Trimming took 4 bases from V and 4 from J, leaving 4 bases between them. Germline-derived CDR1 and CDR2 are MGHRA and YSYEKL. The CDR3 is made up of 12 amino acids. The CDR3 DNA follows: TGCGCCAGCAGCCCCAGCACCGGGGAGCTGTTTTTT. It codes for CASSPSTGELFF.

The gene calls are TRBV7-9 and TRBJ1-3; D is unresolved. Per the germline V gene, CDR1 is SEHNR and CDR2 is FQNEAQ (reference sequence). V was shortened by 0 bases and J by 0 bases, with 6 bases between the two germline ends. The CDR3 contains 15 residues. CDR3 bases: TGTGCCAGCAGCTTAGCGCGGGTCTCTGGAAACACCATATATTTT. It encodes CASSLARVSGNTIYF.

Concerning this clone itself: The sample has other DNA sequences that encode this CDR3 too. CDR3 sequence (DNA): TGCACCAGCAGCCACGGTAAATTGAACACTGAAGCTTTCTTT. Protein sequence: CTSSHGKLNTEAFF. The rearrangement links TRBV1 to TRBJ1-1. TRBV1 is a pseudogene. The CDR3 loop spans 14 amino acids.

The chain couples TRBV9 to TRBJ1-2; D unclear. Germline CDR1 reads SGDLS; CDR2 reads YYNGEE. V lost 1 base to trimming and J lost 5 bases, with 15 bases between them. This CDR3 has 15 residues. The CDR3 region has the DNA TGTGCCAGCAGCGTAATAGGTGGGCAGCCTTATGGCTACACCTTC. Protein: CASSVIGGQPYGYTF.

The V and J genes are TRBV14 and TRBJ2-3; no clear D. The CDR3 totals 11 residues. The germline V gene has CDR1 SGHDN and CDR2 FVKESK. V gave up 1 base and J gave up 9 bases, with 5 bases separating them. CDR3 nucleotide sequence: TGTGCCAGCAGCCAAGCAGGAACGCAGTATTTT. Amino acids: CASSQAGTQYF.

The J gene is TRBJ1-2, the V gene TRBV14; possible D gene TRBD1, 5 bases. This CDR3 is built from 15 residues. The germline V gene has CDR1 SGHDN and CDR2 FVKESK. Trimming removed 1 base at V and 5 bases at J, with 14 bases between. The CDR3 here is CASSQGAGKGYGYTF. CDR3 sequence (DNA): TGTGCCAGCAGCCAAGGGGCAGGGAAGGGGTATGGCTACACCTTC.

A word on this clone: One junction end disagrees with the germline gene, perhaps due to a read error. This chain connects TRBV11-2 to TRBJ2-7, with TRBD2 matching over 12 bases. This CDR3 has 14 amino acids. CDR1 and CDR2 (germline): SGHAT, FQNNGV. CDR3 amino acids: CASRGLAGVYGQYF. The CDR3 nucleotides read TGTGCCAGCAGGGGACTAGCGGGTGTTTACGGGCAGTACTTC.